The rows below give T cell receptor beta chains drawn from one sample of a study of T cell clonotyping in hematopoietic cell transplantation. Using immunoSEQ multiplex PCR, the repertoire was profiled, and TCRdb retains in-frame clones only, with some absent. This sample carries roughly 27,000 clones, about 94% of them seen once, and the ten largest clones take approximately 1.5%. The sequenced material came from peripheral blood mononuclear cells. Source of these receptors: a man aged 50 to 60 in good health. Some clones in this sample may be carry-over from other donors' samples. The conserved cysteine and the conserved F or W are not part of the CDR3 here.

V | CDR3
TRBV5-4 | ASSSSQGAIGYT
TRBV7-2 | ASSFTRAGNSPLH
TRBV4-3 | ASSQSEHGYT
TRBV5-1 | ASSERQKETQY
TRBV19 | ASTTGTGPNEKLF
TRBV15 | ATSTSGQLGAF
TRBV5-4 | ASSSRSSGGMDSPLH
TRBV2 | ASRRGQSNQPQH
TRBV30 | AWSTQGDISDTQY
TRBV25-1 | ASSDYLSSYNSPLH
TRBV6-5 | ASRGTASNQPQH
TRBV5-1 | ASRASDEWPQH
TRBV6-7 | ASSYSIYNEQF
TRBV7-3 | ASSPHGGLETQY
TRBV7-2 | ASSPTGTGGGNQPQH
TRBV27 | ASRTGGGGYT
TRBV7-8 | ASSLGLLADYGYT
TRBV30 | AWSVSGATEAF
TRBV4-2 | ASSQESERTGYT
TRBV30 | AWSAFGASA
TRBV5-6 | ASSEPGQGNEKLF
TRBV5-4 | ASSSVDSSIYGYT
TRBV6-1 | ASSEAPGGQNYGYT
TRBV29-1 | SGSAATEAF
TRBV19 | ASSRGQVYGYT
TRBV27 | ASSSLRKGQQLREAF
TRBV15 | ATSRPGLAGFYNEQF
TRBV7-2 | ASSLASGGYYGYT
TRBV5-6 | ATHRQGDQPQH
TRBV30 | AWSMGPGELF
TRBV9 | ASSPPSLYEQY
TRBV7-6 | ASSLDQGLAKNIQY
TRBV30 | AWSLQGRQPQH
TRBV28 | ASSPRTGMNTEAF
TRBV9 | ASSISQGTEAF
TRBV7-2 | ASSLTGAQGYT
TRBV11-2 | ASSLGTGAGYT
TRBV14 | ASSQDPGRTNEKLF
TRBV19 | ASSPPGQGAPFTEAF
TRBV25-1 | ASSLAASTDTQY
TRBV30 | AWSVGEPQPQH
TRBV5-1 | ASSPSPQQGSGNTIY
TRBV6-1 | ASSEAPRPHNEQF
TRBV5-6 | ASSFLGQGNTEAF
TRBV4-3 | ASSSGQGANYGYT
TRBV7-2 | ASSLRLTDYEQY
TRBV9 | ASSVGSRTANYGYT
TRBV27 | ASIQDRLSYNEQF
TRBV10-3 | AISESLTYEQY
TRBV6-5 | ASRNGQRDTEAF
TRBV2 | ASSTVQLEQY
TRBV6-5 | ASSGETNEKLF